This TCR beta chain was identified during a study of liver allograft versus peripheral blood T cells. Whole-study context: T cell receptor repertoires in transplanted livers were compared with those in recipients' peripheral blood.

Overall study findings and caveats: Within liver allografts, T cell receptor repertoires were reportedly different from those in peripheral blood.

Each CDR3 protein is one row after TCRdb ran MiXCR on the reads. The sample has about 14,000 distinct CDR3 sequences, about 18% seen once. This clonotype is deemed medium-sized (0.01 to 0.1%). As yet, its antigen is unknown. V dropped 6 bases and J dropped 3; count of bases not matched to a gene: 15. The CDR3 is 17 residues long. From germline, CDR1 is ENHRY and CDR2 SYGVKD. The chain couples TRBV10-3 to TRBJ1-1; 8 bases map to TRBD1. This sequence originates from a human patient who had a liver transplant. Some T cells here may be from the graft donor. The CDR3 DNA reads TGTGCCATCAGATCCGGGGCAGGGGGCGGAAAGGACACTGAAGCTTTCTTT. Residues: CAIRSGAGGGKDTEAFF.